This T cell receptor beta chain was documented in a study of blood T cell repertoires in COVID-19. Study overall: The United States, Italy and Spain were the sources of the acute and convalescent COVID-19 samples. Sources were T cells, B-cell-depleted T cells, or PBMCs; the material itself was cDNA or gDNA.

This CDR3 region has 14 residues. Germline values: CDR1 KGHSH, CDR2 LQKENI. V lost 3 bases, J lost 7 bases, and 5 bases stayed unmatched. Original data processing: Cell counts per sample came from amplifying reference gene primers. Measured with immunoSEQ multiplex PCR; TCRdb has only the in-frame clones, and not every one. That table supplies the V and J calls and clone size; D and trimming were determined from the DNA. The sample yields 120,000 to 150,000 clones, around nine tenths seen once. This clone was recorded once. Different DNA sequences within this sample yield the same CDR3. This sequence joins TRBV18 and TRBJ1-1; 10 bases line up with TRBD1. Sequencing input: peripheral blood. The source of this sequence is a human donor in a cohort sampled during active COVID-19. CDR3 in amino acids: CASSPDRGRGEAFF. In DNA form, the CDR3 reads TGTGCCAGCTCACCCGACAGGGGGCGGGGTGAAGCTTTCTTT.